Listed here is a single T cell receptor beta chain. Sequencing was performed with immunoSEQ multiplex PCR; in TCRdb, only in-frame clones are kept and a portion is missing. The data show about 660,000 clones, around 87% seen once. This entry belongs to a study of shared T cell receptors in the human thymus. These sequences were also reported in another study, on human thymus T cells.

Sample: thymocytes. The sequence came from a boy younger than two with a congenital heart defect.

CDR3 amino acids: CASSLVGLGLAGKGGTDTQYF. The CDR3 DNA reads TGTGCCAGCAGCTTAGTCGGTTTGGGACTAGCGGGAAAGGGGGGCACAGATACGCAGTATTTT. The rearrangement links TRBV7-6 to TRBJ2-3; 13 bases agree with TRBD2. The CDR3 is 21 residues long. V dropped 1 base and J dropped 1; count of bases not matched to a gene: 14. Germline CDR1 is SGHVS and CDR2 is FNYEAQ. The variable domain in full, with the rest retrieved from reference TRBV7-6 and TRBJ2-3, is GAGVSQSPRYKVTKRGQDVALRCDPISGHVSLYWYRQALGQGPEFLTYFNYEAQQDKSGLPNDRFSAERPEGSISTLTIQRTEQRDSAMYRCASSLVGLGLAGKGGTDTQYFGPGTRLTVL.